What follows are 5 T cell receptor beta chains derived from one specimen sequenced in a study of cytomegalovirus exposure and HLA in healthy donors. The PCR employed 60 Vbeta primers together with 13 Jbeta primers. Using immunoSEQ multiplex PCR, the repertoire was profiled, and TCRdb retains in-frame clones only, with some absent. The repertoire includes about 150,000 clones, over 60% of them detected once, and 0.66% sits in the top ten. The sample taken for sequencing was PBMCs. These receptor sequences come from a male donor in good health and CMV-seronegative.

The chain is built from TRBV5-4 and TRBJ2-7; 9 nucleotides line up with TRBD2. The CDR3 runs 15 residues. Germline V gene lookup returns CDR1 SGHNT and CDR2 YYREEE (reference sequence). V trimming: 4 bases; J trimming: 5 bases; junction bases outside the gene matches: 10. The CDR3: CASSPWSSGSHEQYF. The CDR3 bases are TGTGCCAGCAGCCCCTGGAGTAGCGGGAGCCACGAGCAGTACTTC.

This clone was seen only a few times. The rearrangement links TRBV6-1 to TRBJ1-5, with D hard to call. Germline CDR1 is MNHNS and CDR2 is SASEGT. With 2 bases removed from V and 1 base from J, the gap between germline ends came to 9 bases. The CDR3 spans 15 residues. The CDR3 DNA sequence: TGTGCCAGCAGTGAAAACCTAGACAGCAATCAGCCCCAGCATTTT. Translating gives CASSENLDSNQPQHF.

The chain carries TRBV9 and TRBJ1-2, with 9 bases aligning to TRBD1. This CDR3 spans 14 amino acids. V trimming: 0 bases; J trimming: 6 bases; junction bases outside the gene matches: 3. Germline assignment: CDR1 SGDLS and CDR2 YYNGEE. Here the CDR3 DNA reads TGTGCCAGCAGCGTAGGGGGACAGGGTAATGGCTACACCTTC. It encodes CASSVGGQGNGYTF. The entire variable domain, with the rest obtained from reference TRBV9 and TRBJ1-2, is as follows: DSGVTQTPKHLITATGQRVTLRCSPRSGDLSVYWYQQSLDQGLQFLIQYYNGEERAKGNILERFSAQQFPDLHSELNLSSLELGDSALYFCASSVGGQGNGYTFGSGTRLTVV.

As regards this clone: The identical CDR3 is also encoded by other nucleotide sequences in the sample. The chain recombines TRBV7-9 with TRBJ1-1; no clear D. The CDR3 contains 13 residues. CDR1 is SEHNR, CDR2 FQNEAQ, per germline (reference sequence). V lost 1 base and J lost 5, with 8 bases in between. CDR3 coding DNA: TGTGCCAGCAGCTTAGGTGGAGGTACTGAAGCTTTCTTT. Translated: CASSLGGGTEAFF.

There are a few counts of this clone. The genes are TRBV30 and TRBJ2-4, with TRBD2 matching over 7 bases. V dropped 4 bases and J dropped 3; count of bases not matched to a gene: 9. This CDR3 contains 15 residues. CDR1 and CDR2 from the germline V gene are GTSNPN and SVGIG (reference sequence). In DNA form, the CDR3 reads TGTGCCTGGATCCCAGCGGGAAGAGGCAAAAACATTCAGTACTTC. It specifies CAWIPAGRGKNIQYF.